The clone carrying this TCR beta chain was seen at least ten times. The source of the sample is a study of T-cell reconstitution after alpha-beta-depleted transplantation in children. CDR1 MNHEY and CDR2 SMNVEV come from the germline V gene (reference sequence). V shed 3 bases and J shed 2 bases, with 8 bases lying between them. There are 13 residues in the CDR3. During its preparation, the TCRbeta library received unique molecular identifiers. MiXCR, applied by TCRdb to the PCR reads, yields one record per CDR3 protein. The table has about half a million distinct CDR3 sequences, around 13% seen once.

This TCR came from a human donor who donated a stem cell graft to a child with combined immunodeficiency. V gene TRBV27 combines with J gene TRBJ2-7; possible D gene TRBD1, 5 bases. Here the sequenced sample was PBMCs from the stem cell graft donor, taken from the stem cell graft. CDR3 amino acids: CASSFGRAYEQYF. In DNA form, the CDR3 reads TGTGCCAGCAGTTTTGGCAGGGCCTACGAGCAGTACTTC.